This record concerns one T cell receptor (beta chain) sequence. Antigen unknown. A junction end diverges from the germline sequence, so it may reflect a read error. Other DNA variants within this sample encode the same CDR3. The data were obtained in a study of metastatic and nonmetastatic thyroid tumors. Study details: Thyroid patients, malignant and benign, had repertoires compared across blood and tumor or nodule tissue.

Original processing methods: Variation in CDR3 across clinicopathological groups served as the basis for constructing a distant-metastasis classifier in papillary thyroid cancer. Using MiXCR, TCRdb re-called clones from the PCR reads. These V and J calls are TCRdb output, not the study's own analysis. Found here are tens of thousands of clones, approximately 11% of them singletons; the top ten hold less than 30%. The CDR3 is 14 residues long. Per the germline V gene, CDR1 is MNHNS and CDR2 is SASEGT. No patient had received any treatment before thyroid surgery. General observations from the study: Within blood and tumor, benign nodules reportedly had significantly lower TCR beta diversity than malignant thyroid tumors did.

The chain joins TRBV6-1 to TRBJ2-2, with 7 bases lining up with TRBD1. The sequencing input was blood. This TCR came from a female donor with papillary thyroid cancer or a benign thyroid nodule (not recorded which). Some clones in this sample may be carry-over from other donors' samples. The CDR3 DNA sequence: TGCGCCAGCAGTGCACAGGGGTTGCCCGGGGAGCTGTTTTTC. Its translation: CASSAQGLPGELFF.